This TCR beta chain was observed in a study of brain T cells in children with intractable seizures. Time point meaning: blood from clinic visit 5 months post-surgery; TSC patient then seizure free. Sequencing was limited to surgery cases with top T cell transcript signatures in brain tissue. Pre-surgery treatment included at least one anti-epileptic drug. Sequencing used immunoSEQ multiplex PCR; TCRdb keeps in-frame clones, though not all of them. The table lists 340,000 or so clones, about 94% of them singletons. V lost 3 bases and J lost 0; bases outside the gene matches: 5. Germline V CDR1 and CDR2: MDHEN, SYDVKM. The CDR3 sequence is 17 residues long. Worth noting for this clone: Its antigen is as yet unknown.

Study-level points and caveats: Absence of clones before surgery may stem from lower sequencing depth.

The J gene is TRBJ2-4, the V gene TRBV28; 10 bases agree with TRBD2. The TCR originated in a boy in the first two years of life with tuberous sclerosis and intractable seizures. This specimen was peripheral blood, taken more than 4 months after surgery. The CDR3 is CASSFTSGMPAKNIQYF. For the CDR3, the DNA is TGTGCCAGCAGTTTTACTAGCGGGATGCCAGCCAAAAACATTCAGTACTTC.